These 23 T cell receptor beta chains originate from one sample sequenced in a study of T cell repertoires in cytomegalovirus infection. For these receptors, no antigen is known. Using its own MiXCR run on the reads, TCRdb lists one record per CDR3 protein. This repertoire shows some 500,000 distinct CDR3 sequences, roughly 43% found once; its top ten account for 48%. Here the sequenced sample was cultured PBMCs, taken from culture after CMV antigen stimulation. Source of these receptors: a human donor in good health (CMV status not recorded). Some clones in this sample may be carry-over from other donors' samples.

The gene calls are TRBV5-1 and TRBJ1-5, with D perhaps TRBD1 (6 bases). Trimming removed 4 bases at V and 5 bases at J, with 10 bases between. This CDR3 is 13 amino acids long. Germline-derived CDR1 and CDR2 are SGHRS and YFSETQ. The CDR3 DNA reads TGCGCCAGCAGCAAGGACAGCCATCAGCCCCAGCATTTT. Its translation is CASSKDSHQPQHF.

This chain links TRBV6-1 with TRBJ1-1, with no clear D. CDR3 length: 13 amino acids. V was cut by 3 bases and J by 4 bases, with 9 bases left in between. The germline V gene encodes CDR1 MNHNS and CDR2 SASEGT. CDR3 sequence reads: CASSDGVFTEAFF. The CDR3 nucleotides read TGTGCCAGCAGTGATGGGGTTTTCACTGAAGCTTTCTTT.

This clonotype was seen only a few times. This chain links TRBV7-8 with TRBJ2-3; D unclear. The CDR3 consists of 13 residues. Trimming stripped 1 base from V and 6 bases from J, with 8 bases between. Looked up from germline, CDR1 is SGHVS and CDR2 is FQNEAQ. The CDR3 here is CASSLGPVDTQYF. The CDR3 bases are TGTGCCAGCAGCTTAGGGCCGGTCGATACGCAGTATTTT.

The gene calls are TRBV2 and TRBJ2-1, with a tentative D call TRBD2 (5 bases). The CDR3 sequence is 13 residues long. CDR1 and CDR2 (germline): SNHLY, FYNNEI. Between the trimmed V and J ends, which lost 7 bases and 6 bases, there was a span of 13 bases. The CDR3 nucleotides read TGTGCCAGCACCCGAACCAGCGGCAATGAGCAGTTCTTC. Translating it yields CASTRTSGNEQFF.

The rearrangement links TRBV4-1 to TRBJ2-5, with D unclear. In germline, CDR1 is MGHRA, CDR2 YSYEKL. V lost 0 bases to trimming and J lost 3 bases, with 8 bases between them. The CDR3 sequence is 14 residues long. The CDR3 bases are TGCGCCAGCAGCCAAGATGGCTTGAAAGAGACCCAGTACTTC. It encodes CASSQDGLKETQYF.

V usage is TRBV25-1 and J usage is TRBJ2-5; D might be TRBD1 or TRBD2, each matching 5 bases. Trimming took off 3 bases at V and 2 bases at J, with 16 bases between the two ends. Germline CDR1 MGHDK, CDR2 SYGVNS. The CDR3 is 16 amino acids. The CDR3 loop reads CASSETGTGKQETQYF. The CDR3 DNA reads as TGTGCCAGCAGTGAGACGGGAACAGGCAAACAAGAGACCCAGTACTTC.

This clonotype has only one observation. The chain uses TRBV9 and TRBJ2-1; D perhaps matches TRBD1 (6 bases). With 4 bases removed from V and 6 bases from J, the gap between germline ends came to 14 bases. The CDR3 is 14 amino acids. Germline CDR1 SGDLS, CDR2 YYNGEE. The CDR3 DNA follows: TGTGCCAGCAGCACACGACAGGCGATCAATGAGCAGTTCTTC. This gives the protein CASSTRQAINEQFF.

This clonotype was seen only a few times. The chain uses TRBV4-1 and TRBJ2-1; a weak D match, TRBD2 (6 bases). The CDR3 consists of 12 residues. V was cut by 4 bases and J by 10 bases, with 11 bases left in between. Per germline, CDR1 MGHRA and CDR2 YSYEKL. Written as DNA, the CDR3 is TGCGCCAGCAGCCTCCCGCGGGGAGAGCAGTTCTTC. This gives the protein CASSLPRGEQFF.

CDR3 sequence: CASSLRDRAGTEAFF. CDR3 in DNA: TGTGCCAGCAGCTTAAGGGACAGGGCGGGGACTGAAGCTTTCTTT. The genes are TRBV11-1 and TRBJ1-1, with 9 bases lining up with TRBD1. V trimming: 2 bases; J trimming: 5 bases; junction bases outside the gene matches: 6. The CDR3 runs to 15 residues. Germline assignment: CDR1 SGHAT and CDR2 FQDESV (reference sequence).

This clonotype was counted a few times. The V and J genes are TRBV19 and TRBJ1-3; D is ambiguous. The CDR3 has 15 amino acids. V lost 8 bases to trimming and J lost 4 bases, with 18 bases between them. Germline V CDR1 and CDR2: LNHDA, SQIVND (reference sequence). For the CDR3, the DNA is TGTGCCAGTCAGAGGAGTAGGGTACCAGGAAACACCATATATTTT. This sequence encodes CASQRSRVPGNTIYF.

V is TRBV20-1 and J is TRBJ1-2; tentative D call: TRBD1 (6 bases). The length of the CDR3 is 16 residues. The V end lost 5 bases, the J end lost 0 bases, and 19 bases lay between the germline ends. CDR1 is DFQATT, CDR2 SNEGSKA, per germline (reference sequence). CDR3 amino acids: CSASRGHGRANYGYTF. The CDR3 coding sequence is TGCAGTGCTTCCAGGGGACATGGTAGGGCTAACTATGGCTACACCTTC.

In its sample, this clonotype was seen a few times. CDR3 region: CASSQGGNSNQPQHF. For the CDR3, the DNA is TGCGCCAGCAGCCAGGGGGGGAATAGCAATCAGCCCCAGCATTTT. The chain links TRBV4-3 to TRBJ1-5; tentative D call: TRBD1 (5 bases). Trimming removed 3 bases at V and 0 bases at J, with 9 bases between. Germline loops: CDR1 LGHNA, CDR2 YSLEER. CDR3 length: 15 amino acids.

This clonotype was seen a handful of times. J is TRBJ2-1 and V is TRBV7-4; D call uncertain. Trimming took off 5 bases at V and 8 bases at J, with 4 bases between the two ends. The CDR3 spans 10 residues. CDR1 is SGHVT, CDR2 SQSDAQ, per germline. For the CDR3, the DNA is TGTGCCAGCAGCCGTGATGAGCAGTTCTTC. Its protein product is CASSRDEQFF.

The chain carries TRBV11-2 and TRBJ2-1; 7 bases line up with TRBD2. There are 15 residues in the CDR3. The J segment lost 5 bases and the V segment lost 5 bases, leaving 9 bases of the junction unmatched. Germline CDR1 is SGHAT and CDR2 is FQNNGV. The CDR3 region is CASSPISGEDNEQFF. CDR3 DNA sequence: TGTGCCAGCAGCCCAATCAGCGGGGAGGACAATGAGCAGTTCTTC.

The rearrangement links TRBV27 to TRBJ2-3; 11 bases agree with TRBD2. Germline trimming cut 2 bases from V and 5 bases from J; bases unmatched to any gene: 12. The CDR3 is 18 amino acids. Germline loops: CDR1 MNHEY, CDR2 SMNVEV (reference sequence). CDR3 nucleotide sequence: TGTGCCAGCAGTTTAGCGTGGACTAGCGGGTGGAGTAAAGATACGCAGTATTTT. Encoded protein: CASSLAWTSGWSKDTQYF.

The chain couples TRBV9 to TRBJ2-7, with 8 bases lining up with TRBD1. CDR1 is SGDLS, CDR2 YYNGEE, per germline. J lost 5 bases, V lost 0 bases, and 4 bases had no gene match. This CDR3 comprises 14 residues. Written as DNA, the CDR3 is TGTGCCAGCAGCGTAGCGGCAGGGGGCGACGAGCAGTACTTC. Its protein is CASSVAAGGDEQYF.

The chain combines TRBV18 with TRBJ1-1; D is possibly TRBD1 (5 bases). The CDR3 is 15 residues long. Germline V CDR1 and CDR2: KGHSH, LQKENI. The V end lost 4 bases, the J end lost 4 bases, and 16 bases lay between the germline ends. CDR3 residues: CASSQQGLGGTEAFF. DNA for the CDR3: TGTGCCAGCTCACAACAAGGGTTGGGGGGCACTGAAGCTTTCTTT.

V and J are TRBV6-1 and TRBJ1-1; D is possibly TRBD1 (5 bases). Germline V CDR1 and CDR2: MNHNS, SASEGT. CDR3 length equals 12 residues. Trimming stripped 5 bases from V and 8 bases from J, with 12 bases between. CDR3 loop: CASSPGLGEAFF. The CDR3 DNA reads TGTGCCAGCAGTCCGGGGCTCGGAGAAGCTTTCTTT.

The chain recombines TRBV4-1 with TRBJ2-1; D tentatively fits TRBD1 or TRBD2 (5 bases each). Per the germline V gene, CDR1 is MGHRA and CDR2 is YSYEKL. CDR3 length: 12 amino acids. The V and J ends lost 8 bases and 7 bases respectively, with 12 bases between them. CDR3 protein: CASGKEGNEQFF. The CDR3 DNA follows: TGCGCCAGCGGAAAAGAGGGGAATGAGCAGTTCTTC.

The V call is TRBV7-2, the J call TRBJ2-1; D might be TRBD1 (6 bases). The CDR3 contains 15 residues. V was pared by 0 bases and J by 6 bases, with 12 bases between. Germline-derived CDR1 and CDR2 are SGHTA and FQGNSA. CDR3 sequence reads: CASSLAGTRSNEQFF. The CDR3 bases are TGTGCCAGCAGCTTAGCCGGGACAAGAAGCAATGAGCAGTTCTTC.

V is TRBV2 and J is TRBJ2-7; 9 bases match TRBD2. This CDR3 has 16 residues. After removal of 6 bases from V and 0 bases from J, the junction contained 9 bases not matched to a gene. The germline CDR1 and CDR2 sequences are SNHLY and FYNNEI. This chain's CDR3 is CASSLRLAVSSYEQYF. The CDR3 DNA is TGTGCCAGCAGCCTTAGACTAGCGGTGAGCTCCTACGAGCAGTACTTC.

This clonotype was observed a handful of times. V gene TRBV20-1 combines with J gene TRBJ1-1, with D uncertain. Germline V gives CDR1 DFQATT, CDR2 SNEGSKA (reference sequence). The CDR3 has 13 amino acids. Deletions cut 2 bases from V and 1 base from J, with 8 bases between. CDR3 sequence (DNA): TGCAGTGCTAGAAACCGGGCGAACACTGAAGCTTTCTTT. This sequence encodes CSARNRANTEAFF.

The chain links TRBV6-5 to TRBJ2-7; 10 positions match TRBD1. Unmatched junction bases numbered 9, after V lost 4 bases and J lost 0 bases. CDR1 MNHEY and CDR2 SVGAGI come from the germline V gene. The CDR3 has 17 amino acids. Here the CDR3 reads CASSSGPRDRGSYEQYF. In DNA form, the CDR3 reads TGTGCCAGCAGTTCAGGCCCTCGGGACAGGGGCTCCTACGAGCAGTACTTC.